Sequencing of this TCR beta chain was carried out in a study of blood T cell dynamics during melanoma immunotherapy. V lost 4 bases to trimming and J lost 3 bases; unmatched junction nucleotides: 5. Germline CDR1 reads SGHNT; CDR2 reads YYREEE (reference sequence). This CDR3 spans 15 amino acids. This clone has only one observation. TCRdb keeps only in-frame clones here, not all; method: immunoSEQ multiplex PCR. The sample lists under 6,500 clones; around 84% were seen once. The time point was: week 3, after first cycle of checkpoint inhibitor. Patients with prior systemic cancer treatment, concomitant immunosuppressants, or other active malignancies were excluded.

This receptor was identified in a human donor with melanoma. Some clones in this sample may be carry-over from other donors' samples. Source: blood, taken from a patient treated with checkpoint blockade. V gene TRBV5-4 combines with J gene TRBJ1-2; 11 nucleotides align to TRBD1. This CDR3 reads CASSRLGQGDYGYTF. As DNA, the CDR3 is TGTGCCAGCAGCCGCCTGGGACAGGGGGACTATGGCTACACCTTC.